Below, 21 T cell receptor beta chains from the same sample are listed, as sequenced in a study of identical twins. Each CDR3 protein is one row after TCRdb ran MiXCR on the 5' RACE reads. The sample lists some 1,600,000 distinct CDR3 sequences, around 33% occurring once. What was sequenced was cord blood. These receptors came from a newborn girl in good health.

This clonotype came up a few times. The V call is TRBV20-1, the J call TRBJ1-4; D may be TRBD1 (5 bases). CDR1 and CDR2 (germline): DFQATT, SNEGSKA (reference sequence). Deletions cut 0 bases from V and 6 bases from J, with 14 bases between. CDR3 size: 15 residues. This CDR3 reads CSARDLAGMDEKLFF. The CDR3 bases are TGCAGTGCTAGAGATTTGGCAGGGATGGATGAAAAACTGTTTTTT.

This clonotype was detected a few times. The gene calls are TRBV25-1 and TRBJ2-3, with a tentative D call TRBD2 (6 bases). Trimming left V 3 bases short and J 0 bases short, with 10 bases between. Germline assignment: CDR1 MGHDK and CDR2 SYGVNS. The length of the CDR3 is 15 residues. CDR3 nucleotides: TGTGCCAGCAGTGAGCCCAGCGGGAGCACAGATACGCAGTATTTT. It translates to CASSEPSGSTDTQYF.

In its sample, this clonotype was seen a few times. The CDR3 nucleotides are TGCAGTGCTAGGACGACAGTATTTTCACCCCTCCACTTT. Its protein is CSARTTVFSPLHF. The rearrangement joins TRBV20-1 to TRBJ1-6, with D perhaps matching TRBD1 (5 bases). There are 13 residues in the CDR3. Germline CDR1 DFQATT, CDR2 SNEGSKA (reference sequence). Trimming cost V 3 bases and J 9 bases, with 12 bases left between them.

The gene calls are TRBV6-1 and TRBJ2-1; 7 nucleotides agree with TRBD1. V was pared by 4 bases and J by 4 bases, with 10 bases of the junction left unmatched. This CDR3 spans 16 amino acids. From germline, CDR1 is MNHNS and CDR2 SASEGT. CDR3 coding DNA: TGTGCCAGCAGTGTTCGGGCGACAGGGCCTTACAATGAGCAGTTCTTC. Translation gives CASSVRATGPYNEQFF.

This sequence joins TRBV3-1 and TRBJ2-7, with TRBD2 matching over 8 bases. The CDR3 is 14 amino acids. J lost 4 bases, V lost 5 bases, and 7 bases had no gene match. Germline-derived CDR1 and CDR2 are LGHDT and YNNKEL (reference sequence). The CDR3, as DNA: TGTGCCAGCAGCTCTCGGACTAGCCCTTACGAGCAGTACTTC. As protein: CASSSRTSPYEQYF.

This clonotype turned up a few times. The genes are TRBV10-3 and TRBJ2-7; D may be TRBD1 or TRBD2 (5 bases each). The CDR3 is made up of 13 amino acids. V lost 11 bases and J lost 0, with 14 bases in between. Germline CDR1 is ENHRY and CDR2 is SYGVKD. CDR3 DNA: TGTGCCGGCCGGGACGATAGCTCCTACGAGCAGTACTTC. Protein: CAGRDDSSYEQYF.

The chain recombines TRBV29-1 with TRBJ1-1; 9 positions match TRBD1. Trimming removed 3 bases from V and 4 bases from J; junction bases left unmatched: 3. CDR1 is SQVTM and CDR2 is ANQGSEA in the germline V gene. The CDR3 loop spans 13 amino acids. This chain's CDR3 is CSVERDRATEAFF. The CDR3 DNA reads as TGCAGCGTTGAGAGGGACAGGGCCACTGAAGCTTTCTTT.

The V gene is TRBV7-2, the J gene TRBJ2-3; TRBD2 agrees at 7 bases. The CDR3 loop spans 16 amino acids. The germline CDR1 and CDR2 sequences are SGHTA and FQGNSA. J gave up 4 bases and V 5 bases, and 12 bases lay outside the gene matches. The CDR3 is CASSPARGRAADTQYF. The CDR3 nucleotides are TGTGCCAGCAGCCCTGCTAGAGGGAGGGCCGCAGATACGCAGTATTTT.

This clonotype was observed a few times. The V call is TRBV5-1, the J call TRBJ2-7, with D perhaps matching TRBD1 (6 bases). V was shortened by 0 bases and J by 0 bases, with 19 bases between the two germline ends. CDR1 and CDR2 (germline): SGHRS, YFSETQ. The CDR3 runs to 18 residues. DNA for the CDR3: TGCGCCAGCAGCTTGGGACCGAATTACAGGGTAGCCTCCTACGAGCAGTACTTC. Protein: CASSLGPNYRVASYEQYF.

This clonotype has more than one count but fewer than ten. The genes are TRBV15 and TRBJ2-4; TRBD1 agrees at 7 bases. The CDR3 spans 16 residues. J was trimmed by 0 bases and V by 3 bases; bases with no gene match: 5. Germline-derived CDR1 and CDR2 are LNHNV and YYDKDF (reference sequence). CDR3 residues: CATSRSDRVAKNIQYF. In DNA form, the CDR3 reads TGTGCCACCAGCAGGAGCGACAGGGTAGCCAAAAACATTCAGTACTTC.

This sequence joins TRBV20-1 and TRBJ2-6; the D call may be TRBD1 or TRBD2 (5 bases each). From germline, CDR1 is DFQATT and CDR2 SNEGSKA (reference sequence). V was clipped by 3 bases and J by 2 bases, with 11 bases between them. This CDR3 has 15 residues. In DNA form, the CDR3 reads TGCAGTGCTAGTCCCGGGACCGCTGGGGCCAACGTCCTGACTTTC. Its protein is CSASPGTAGANVLTF.

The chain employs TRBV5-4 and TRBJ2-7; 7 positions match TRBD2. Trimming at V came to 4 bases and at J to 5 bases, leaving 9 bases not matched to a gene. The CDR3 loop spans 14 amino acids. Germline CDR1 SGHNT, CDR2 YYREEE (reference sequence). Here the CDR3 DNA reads TGTGCCAGCAGCCGAGGACTAGTAATCGACGAGCAGTACTTC. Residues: CASSRGLVIDEQYF.

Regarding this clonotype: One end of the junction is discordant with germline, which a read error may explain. The chain's CDR3 is CASSLSPTDAQYF. The CDR3 nucleotides are TGCGCCAGCAGCCTTTCCCCCACAGATGCGCAGTATTTT. The chain combines TRBV5-1 with TRBJ2-3; no reliable D call. The CDR3 covers 13 residues. The V gene's germline CDR1 is SGHRS and CDR2 YFSETQ. The full variable domain, completed using reference TRBV5-1 and TRBJ2-3, is KAGVTQTPRYLIKTRGQQVTLSCSPISGHRSVSWYQQTPGQGLQFLFEYFSETQRNKGNFPGRFSGRQFSNSRSEMNVSTLELGDSALYLCASSLSPTDAQYFGPGTRLTVL.

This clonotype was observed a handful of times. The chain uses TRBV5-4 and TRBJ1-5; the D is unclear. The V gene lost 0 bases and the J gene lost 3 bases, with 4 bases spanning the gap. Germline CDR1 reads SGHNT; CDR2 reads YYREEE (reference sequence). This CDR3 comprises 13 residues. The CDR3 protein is CASSLDYNQPQHF. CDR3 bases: TGTGCCAGCAGCTTGGACTACAATCAGCCCCAGCATTTT.

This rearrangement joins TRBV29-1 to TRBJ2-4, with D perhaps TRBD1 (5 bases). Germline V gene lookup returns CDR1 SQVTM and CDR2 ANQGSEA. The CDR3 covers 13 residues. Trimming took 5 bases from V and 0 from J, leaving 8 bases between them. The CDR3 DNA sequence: TGCAGCGTTCGACAGAAAGCCAAAAACATTCAGTACTTC. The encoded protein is CSVRQKAKNIQYF.

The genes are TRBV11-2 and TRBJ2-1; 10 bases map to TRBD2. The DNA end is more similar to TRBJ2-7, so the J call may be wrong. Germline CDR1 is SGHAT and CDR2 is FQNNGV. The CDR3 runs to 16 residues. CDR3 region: CASSLRLAGSYNEQYF. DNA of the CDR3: TGTGCCAGCAGCTTAAGACTAGCGGGCTCCTACAATGAGCAGTACTTC.

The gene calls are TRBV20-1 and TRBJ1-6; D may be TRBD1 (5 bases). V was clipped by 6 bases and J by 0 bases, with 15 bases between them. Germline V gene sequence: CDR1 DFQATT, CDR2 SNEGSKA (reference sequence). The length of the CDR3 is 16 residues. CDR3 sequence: CSAWDSWSSYNSPLHF. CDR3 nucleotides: TGCAGTGCCTGGGACTCCTGGAGCTCCTATAATTCACCCCTCCACTTT.

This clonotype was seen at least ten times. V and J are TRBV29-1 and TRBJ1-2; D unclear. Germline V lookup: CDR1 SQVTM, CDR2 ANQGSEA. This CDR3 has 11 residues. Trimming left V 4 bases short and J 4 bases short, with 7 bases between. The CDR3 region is CSVVFRYGYTF. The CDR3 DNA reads TGCAGCGTTGTTTTTCGCTATGGCTACACCTTC.

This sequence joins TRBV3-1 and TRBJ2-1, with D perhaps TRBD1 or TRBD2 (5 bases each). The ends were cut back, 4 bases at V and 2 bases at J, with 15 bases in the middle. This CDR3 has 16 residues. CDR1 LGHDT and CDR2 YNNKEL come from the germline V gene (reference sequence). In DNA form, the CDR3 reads TGTGCCAGCAGCCCAATAGGGGACCCTACCTACAATGAGCAGTTCTTC. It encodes CASSPIGDPTYNEQFF.

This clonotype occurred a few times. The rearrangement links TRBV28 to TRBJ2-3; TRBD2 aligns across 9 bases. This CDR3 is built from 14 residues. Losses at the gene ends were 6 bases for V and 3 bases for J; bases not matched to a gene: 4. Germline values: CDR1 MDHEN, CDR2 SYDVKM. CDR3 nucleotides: TGTGCCAGCAGACCCAGCGGGGGGACAGATACGCAGTATTTT. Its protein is CASRPSGGTDTQYF.

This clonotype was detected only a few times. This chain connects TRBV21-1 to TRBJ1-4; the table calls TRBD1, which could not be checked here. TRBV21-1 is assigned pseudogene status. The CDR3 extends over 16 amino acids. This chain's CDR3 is CASSKRGPRTNEKLFF. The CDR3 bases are TGTGCCAGCAGCAAAAGGGGCCCCCGGACTAATGAAAAACTGTTTTTT.